Given below is one TCR beta chain in context. No antigen is known for it. There are no base qualities to consult, and no much larger clone falls within one base. This specimen comes from a study of T cell changes during pregnancy in multiple sclerosis (dated by TCRdb to between 2017 and 2020). Study-wide context: The study examined how the T cell repertoire changed over the course of pregnancy in women with multiple sclerosis.

The cysteine opens and the phenylalanine closes a CDR3 of 15 amino acids. Of the read, only the CDR3 DNA is kept; its 45 bases are in frame from base 1. V drops 0 bases and J drops 5 bases, leaving 14 bases in between. CDR1 SGHAT and CDR2 FQNNGV are derived from the germline V gene. Libraries were prepared through the immunoSEQ multiplex PCR assay. What TCRdb holds here is the immuneACCESS table cut down to in-frame rearrangements. Part of the clones is not present; checked against another copy, under half of the missing clones reflect an unresolved V gene, and the others are unexplained. This sample comprises roughly 100,000 clones, 91% of them detected only once. About 1.7% of the sample lies in the top ten.

The specimen was peripheral blood, collected after pregnancy. The V and J segments used are TRBV11-2 and TRBJ2-7, and the D gene may be TRBD2, 6 bases matching. The receptor was derived from a female donor in good health, enrolled as a control in a pregnancy study. CDR3 reads: CASSLEPAGPHEQYF. In nucleotide form, the sequence is TGTGCCAGCAGCTTAGAGCCGGCGGGGCCACACGAGCAGTACTTC.